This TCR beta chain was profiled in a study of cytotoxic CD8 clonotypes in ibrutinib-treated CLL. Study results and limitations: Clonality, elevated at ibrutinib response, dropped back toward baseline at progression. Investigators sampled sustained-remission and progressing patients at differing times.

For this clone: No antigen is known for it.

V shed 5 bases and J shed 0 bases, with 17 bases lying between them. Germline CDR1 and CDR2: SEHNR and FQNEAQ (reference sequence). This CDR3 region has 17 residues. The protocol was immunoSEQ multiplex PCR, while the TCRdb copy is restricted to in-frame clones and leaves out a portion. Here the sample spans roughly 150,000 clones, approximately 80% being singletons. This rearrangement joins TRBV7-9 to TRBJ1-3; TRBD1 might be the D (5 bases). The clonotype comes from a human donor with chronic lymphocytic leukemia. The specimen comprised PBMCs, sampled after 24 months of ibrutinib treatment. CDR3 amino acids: CASSPGNAGSSGNTIYF. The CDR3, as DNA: TGTGCCAGCAGCCCCGGGAACGCAGGGAGCTCTGGAAACACCATATATTTT.